This TCR beta chain was recovered during a study of post-analysis software for immune sequencing data. Each TCR beta cDNA library carried unique molecular identifiers. MiXCR was run by TCRdb on the PCR reads, yielding one entry per CDR3 protein. In the table there are hundreds of thousands of distinct CDR3 sequences, approximately 50% of which are singletons. Study outcomes and limitations: Normalized Chao1 diversity was significantly reduced in patients versus controls. In patients, five TRBV segments were more frequent than in controls, with TRBV5-6, TRBV5-1 and TRBV20-1 among them.

Turning to this clonotype: Its matching antigen is unknown.

Germline assignment: CDR1 SQVTM and CDR2 ANQGSEA. After removal of 7 bases from V and 4 bases from J, the junction contained 8 bases not matched to a gene. The CDR3 is made up of 14 amino acids. Material: blood. The sequence derives from a girl under 18 with multiple sclerosis. J is TRBJ2-1 and V is TRBV29-1, with 9 bases fitting TRBD2. The CDR3 region is CSASGGTEYNEQFF. The CDR3, as DNA: TGCAGCGCCAGCGGGGGGACAGAGTACAATGAGCAGTTCTTC.